These T cell receptor beta chains were read from a single sample in a study of blood T cell repertoires in COVID-19. The table came from immunoSEQ multiplex PCR; TCRdb's copy has only in-frame clones and leaves some out. This table holds over 100,000 clones, 87% found once. Sequenced material: peripheral blood. These receptors all come from a woman aged 50 to 60 with COVID-19, enrolled during active disease. CDR3s include the opening cysteine and the closing phenylalanine or tryptophan. The order of the fields is V gene, D gene, J gene, clone size, CDR3 protein, CDR3 DNA. The D gene is left open where the match is weak. Rows may omit the clone size; those that give it use once, few, many or a size class.

V gene: TRBV6-5
D gene: -
J gene: TRBJ1-1
clone size: -
CDR3 protein: CASSNARFGGQAFF
CDR3 DNA: TGTGCCAGCAGCAACGCCCGTTTCGGGGGGCAAGCTTTCTTT

V gene: TRBV18
D gene: -
J gene: TRBJ2-2
clone size: -
CDR3 protein: CASSDTGGELFF
CDR3 DNA: TGTGCCAGCTCAGACACAGGCGGGGAGCTGTTTTTT

V gene: TRBV30
D gene: TRBD1
J gene: TRBJ2-5
clone size: -
CDR3 protein: CAWSVGTGGVETQYF
CDR3 DNA: TGTGCCTGGAGTGTTGGGACAGGGGGTGTAGAGACCCAGTACTTC

V gene: TRBV5-4
D gene: -
J gene: TRBJ1-2
clone size: few
CDR3 protein: CASSLKFSTVSYYGYTF
CDR3 DNA: TGTGCCAGCAGCTTAAAGTTTTCGACAGTATCTTACTATGGCTACACCTTC

V gene: TRBV10-3
D gene: TRBD1
J gene: TRBJ2-7
clone size: -
CDR3 protein: CAIRGTGLYEQYF
CDR3 DNA: TGTGCCATCAGGGGGACAGGATTGTACGAGCAGTACTTC

V gene: TRBV6-5
D gene: -
J gene: TRBJ2-2
clone size: -
CDR3 protein: CASSSEGGAITGELFF
CDR3 DNA: TGTGCCAGCAGTTCGGAGGGGGGGGCAATCACCGGGGAGCTGTTTTTT

V gene: TRBV10-3
D gene: TRBD2
J gene: TRBJ2-1
clone size: -
CDR3 protein: CAISLAGSNNEQFF
CDR3 DNA: TGTGCCATCAGTCTAGCGGGGTCGAACAATGAGCAGTTCTTC

V gene: TRBV4-2
D gene: -
J gene: TRBJ1-2
clone size: -
CDR3 protein: CASSQERAELYGYTF
CDR3 DNA: TGTGCCAGCAGCCAAGAGAGGGCCGAGCTCTATGGCTACACCTTC

V gene: TRBV6-5
D gene: -
J gene: TRBJ1-4
clone size: -
CDR3 protein: CASSYTRLIEF
CDR3 DNA: TGTGCCAGCAGTTATACTCGACTTATCGAGTTT

V gene: TRBV10-1
D gene: -
J gene: TRBJ2-2
clone size: few
CDR3 protein: CASSESWETGELFF
CDR3 DNA: TGCGCCAGCAGTGAGTCATGGGAGACCGGGGAGCTGTTTTTT

V gene: TRBV4-2
D gene: TRBD1
J gene: TRBJ1-1
clone size: -
CDR3 protein: CASGDGFGQGAEAFF
CDR3 DNA: TGTGCCAGCGGCGACGGATTCGGACAGGGCGCCGAAGCTTTCTTT

V gene: TRBV11-3
D gene: TRBD1
J gene: TRBJ2-5
clone size: -
CDR3 protein: CASSLDWGQGQETQYF
CDR3 DNA: TGTGCCAGCAGCTTAGATTGGGGACAGGGACAAGAGACCCAGTACTTC

V gene: TRBV28
D gene: -
J gene: TRBJ1-6
clone size: -
CDR3 protein: CASSLTGKNSPLHF
CDR3 DNA: TGTGCCAGCAGTCTCACAGGGAAGAATTCACCCCTCCACTTT

V gene: TRBV7-8
D gene: -
J gene: TRBJ1-5
clone size: -
CDR3 protein: CASSLLEGSNQPQHF
CDR3 DNA: TGTGCCAGCAGCTTATTGGAGGGAAGCAATCAGCCCCAGCATTTT

V gene: TRBV6-6
D gene: TRBD1
J gene: TRBJ1-2
clone size: -
CDR3 protein: CASSQDRVGGGYTF
CDR3 DNA: TGTGCCAGCAGTCAAGACAGGGTAGGCGGTGGCTACACCTTC

V gene: TRBV7-2
D gene: TRBD1
J gene: TRBJ1-2
clone size: -
CDR3 protein: CASSLAGQGNYGYTF
CDR3 DNA: TGTGCCAGCAGCTTAGCTGGACAGGGGAACTACGGCTACACCTTC

V gene: TRBV6-5
D gene: TRBD1
J gene: TRBJ2-7
clone size: -
CDR3 protein: CASTMGDRSYEQYF
CDR3 DNA: TGTGCCAGCACCATGGGGGACAGGTCCTACGAGCAGTACTTC

V gene: TRBV24-1
D gene: -
J gene: TRBJ2-3
clone size: -
CDR3 protein: CATSDLQFAGADTQYF
CDR3 DNA: TGTGCCACCAGTGATTTGCAATTCGCAGGCGCAGATACGCAGTATTTT

V gene: TRBV6-5
D gene: -
J gene: TRBJ1-1
clone size: few
CDR3 protein: CASSYQGRDAFF
CDR3 DNA: TGTGCCAGCAGTTACCAGGGGAGGGACGCTTTCTTT

V gene: TRBV12-5
D gene: TRBD1
J gene: TRBJ1-2
clone size: -
CDR3 protein: CASALGTDYGYTF
CDR3 DNA: TGTGCTAGTGCCCTAGGGACAGACTATGGCTACACCTTC

V gene: TRBV11-2
D gene: TRBD2
J gene: TRBJ2-5
clone size: -
CDR3 protein: CASSPRTSGVETQYF
CDR3 DNA: TGTGCCAGCAGCCCCCGGACTAGCGGGGTTGAGACCCAGTACTTC

V gene: TRBV6-1
D gene: -
J gene: TRBJ2-6
clone size: -
CDR3 protein: CASSEYSSGANVLTF
CDR3 DNA: TGTGCCAGCAGTGAATACAGTTCTGGGGCCAACGTCCTGACTTTC

V gene: TRBV5-6
D gene: TRBD2
J gene: TRBJ2-4
clone size: -
CDR3 protein: CASSRRLAGLAKNIQYF
CDR3 DNA: TGTGCCAGCAGCCGCCGACTAGCGGGTTTAGCCAAAAACATTCAGTACTTC

V gene: TRBV7-3
D gene: -
J gene: TRBJ2-1
clone size: -
CDR3 protein: CASSTSPNEQFF
CDR3 DNA: TGTGCCAGCAGCACTAGCCCCAATGAGCAGTTCTTC

V gene: TRBV7-6
D gene: TRBD1
J gene: TRBJ2-7
clone size: -
CDR3 protein: CASSLGTGVYEQYF
CDR3 DNA: TGTGCCAGCAGCCTCGGGACAGGTGTCTACGAGCAGTACTTC

V gene: TRBV12-3/TRBV12-4
D gene: -
J gene: TRBJ1-1
clone size: -
CDR3 protein: CASIRAVNTEAFF
CDR3 DNA: TGTGCCAGCATCCGTGCGGTGAACACTGAAGCTTTCTTT

V gene: TRBV12-5
D gene: -
J gene: TRBJ1-2
clone size: few
CDR3 protein: CASGSGGSGYTF
CDR3 DNA: TGTGCTAGTGGTTCTGGGGGGAGCGGCTACACCTTC

V gene: TRBV25-1
D gene: -
J gene: TRBJ2-7
clone size: -
CDR3 protein: CASSESPGEQYF
CDR3 DNA: TGTGCCAGCAGTGAAAGCCCTGGCGAGCAGTACTTC

V gene: TRBV10-1
D gene: -
J gene: TRBJ2-3
clone size: -
CDR3 protein: CASSESGVSTDTQYF
CDR3 DNA: TGCGCCAGCAGTGAGTCCGGGGTTAGCACAGATACGCAGTATTTT

V gene: TRBV6-1
D gene: -
J gene: TRBJ2-1
clone size: -
CDR3 protein: CASSAALAVYSYNEQFF
CDR3 DNA: TGTGCCAGCAGTGCCGCCTTGGCGGTCTACTCCTACAATGAGCAGTTCTTC

V gene: TRBV3-1/TRBV3-2
D gene: -
J gene: TRBJ2-7
clone size: -
CDR3 protein: CASSHGYEQYF
CDR3 DNA: TGTGCCAGCAGCCACGGCTACGAGCAGTACTTC

V gene: TRBV18
D gene: -
J gene: TRBJ2-3
clone size: -
CDR3 protein: CASSPQGWDTQYF
CDR3 DNA: TGTGCCAGCTCACCACAGGGGTGGGATACGCAGTATTTT

V gene: TRBV2
D gene: -
J gene: TRBJ2-7
clone size: once
CDR3 protein: CASSGTSGEQYF
CDR3 DNA: TGTGCCAGCAGTGGGACATCCGGCGAGCAGTACTTC

V gene: TRBV28
D gene: TRBD1
J gene: TRBJ1-2
clone size: -
CDR3 protein: CAGAGGARDGYTF
CDR3 DNA: TGTGCCGGTGCAGGGGGCGCGAGGGATGGCTACACCTTC

V gene: TRBV4-1
D gene: TRBD2
J gene: TRBJ2-3
clone size: -
CDR3 protein: CASSRLAGGQDTQYF
CDR3 DNA: TGCGCCAGCAGCCGACTAGCGGGGGGGCAGGATACGCAGTATTTT

V gene: TRBV5-4
D gene: -
J gene: TRBJ2-2
clone size: -
CDR3 protein: CASSSGQNTGELFF
CDR3 DNA: TGTGCCAGCAGCTCCGGACAGAACACCGGGGAGCTGTTTTTT

V gene: TRBV5-1
D gene: -
J gene: TRBJ2-2
clone size: once
CDR3 protein: CASSLAAANTGELFF
CDR3 DNA: TGCGCCAGCAGCTTAGCGGCAGCGAACACCGGGGAGCTGTTTTTT

V gene: TRBV5-1
D gene: TRBD2
J gene: TRBJ2-3
clone size: -
CDR3 protein: CASKEIAGGTDTQYF
CDR3 DNA: TGCGCCAGCAAAGAAATAGCGGGGGGCACAGATACGCAGTATTTT

V gene: TRBV6-5
D gene: -
J gene: TRBJ1-2
clone size: once
CDR3 protein: CASNSRSSGGYGYTF
CDR3 DNA: TGTGCCAGCAACTCACGGTCCTCGGGAGGGTATGGCTACACCTTC

V gene: TRBV20-1
D gene: -
J gene: TRBJ2-1
clone size: few
CDR3 protein: CSAKGGDEQFF
CDR3 DNA: TGCAGTGCCAAGGGGGGGGATGAGCAGTTCTTC

V gene: TRBV12-5
D gene: TRBD1
J gene: TRBJ2-3
clone size: -
CDR3 protein: CASGFPDRDVDTQYF
CDR3 DNA: TGTGCTAGTGGTTTCCCTGACAGGGATGTAGATACGCAGTATTTT

V gene: TRBV6-5
D gene: -
J gene: TRBJ2-7
clone size: -
CDR3 protein: CASSLGDSYEQYF
CDR3 DNA: TGTGCCAGCAGCCTCGGGGACTCCTACGAGCAGTACTTC

V gene: TRBV18
D gene: -
J gene: TRBJ1-6
clone size: -
CDR3 protein: CASSPTGLGNSPLHF
CDR3 DNA: TGTGCCAGCTCACCGACAGGCCTGGGGAATTCACCCCTCCACTTT

V gene: TRBV18
D gene: TRBD1
J gene: TRBJ2-3
clone size: -
CDR3 protein: CASSPPGQRTDTQYF
CDR3 DNA: TGTGCCAGCTCACCACCGGGACAGCGCACAGATACGCAGTATTTT

V gene: TRBV4-3
D gene: TRBD1
J gene: TRBJ1-6
clone size: -
CDR3 protein: CASSRGRGSSYNSPLHF
CDR3 DNA: TGCGCCAGCAGCCGGGGCAGGGGGAGCTCCTATAATTCACCCCTCCACTTT

V gene: TRBV4-3
D gene: -
J gene: TRBJ1-3
clone size: few
CDR3 protein: CASSQAGDSGNTIYF
CDR3 DNA: TGCGCCAGCAGCCAAGCAGGCGACTCTGGAAACACCATATATTTT

V gene: TRBV18
D gene: TRBD1
J gene: TRBJ1-1
clone size: once
CDR3 protein: CASSPRDRADTEAFF
CDR3 DNA: TGTGCCAGCTCACCGAGGGACAGGGCGGACACTGAAGCTTTCTTT

V gene: TRBV7-3
D gene: -
J gene: TRBJ2-5
clone size: -
CDR3 protein: CASSRSGQETQYF
CDR3 DNA: TGTGCCAGCAGCAGAAGCGGCCAAGAGACCCAGTACTTC

V gene: TRBV6-1
D gene: -
J gene: TRBJ1-3
clone size: -
CDR3 protein: CASSELGVGSSSGNTIYF
CDR3 DNA: TGTGCCAGCAGTGAACTCGGGGTCGGAAGCAGCTCTGGAAACACCATATATTTT

V gene: TRBV29-1
D gene: -
J gene: TRBJ1-2
clone size: once
CDR3 protein: CSVDHSGETF
CDR3 DNA: TGCAGCGTTGATCACTCAGGGGAGACCTTC

V gene: TRBV5-8
D gene: TRBD1
J gene: TRBJ1-5
clone size: -
CDR3 protein: CASSSLGQAYSNQPQHF
CDR3 DNA: TGTGCCAGCAGCTCTTTGGGACAGGCCTATAGCAATCAGCCCCAGCATTTT

V gene: TRBV12-5
D gene: TRBD1
J gene: TRBJ2-7
clone size: -
CDR3 protein: CASGLVPDRGHEQYF
CDR3 DNA: TGTGCTAGTGGTTTGGTACCGGACAGGGGGCACGAGCAGTACTTC

V gene: TRBV30
D gene: TRBD1
J gene: TRBJ1-1
clone size: -
CDR3 protein: CALSGGGTEAFF
CDR3 DNA: TGTGCCTTATCAGGGGGCGGAACTGAAGCTTTCTTT

V gene: TRBV4-2
D gene: -
J gene: TRBJ1-1
clone size: once
CDR3 protein: CASSQDSVGQAFF
CDR3 DNA: TGTGCCAGCAGCCAAGATTCCGTGGGCCAAGCTTTCTTT

V gene: TRBV6-5
D gene: -
J gene: TRBJ1-2
clone size: -
CDR3 protein: CASSYSRRGGSSGYTF
CDR3 DNA: TGTGCCAGCAGTTACTCGAGGCGCGGGGGATCTTCTGGCTACACCTTC

V gene: TRBV19
D gene: TRBD1
J gene: TRBJ2-7
clone size: -
CDR3 protein: CASSPRDRGPSYEQYF
CDR3 DNA: TGTGCCAGTAGCCCTCGGGACAGGGGGCCCTCCTACGAGCAGTACTTC

V gene: TRBV2
D gene: -
J gene: TRBJ2-3
clone size: -
CDR3 protein: CASSELADTQYF
CDR3 DNA: TGTGCCAGCAGTGAACTAGCAGATACGCAGTATTTT